This T cell receptor beta chain comes out of a study of blood T cell repertoires in COVID-19. Some clones are missing from TCRdb's copy, which holds only in-frame ones; the method was immunoSEQ multiplex PCR. This sample has 140,000 or so clones, with 84% found just once. CDR3 length: 16 amino acids. Trimming pared 0 bases from V and 1 base from J, leaving 13 bases between. Germline loops: CDR1 SGDLS, CDR2 YYNGEE. The receptor was isolated from a human donor in a cohort sampled during active COVID-19. The chain is built from TRBV9 and TRBJ1-1; no reliable D call. The specimen was peripheral blood. DNA of the CDR3: TGTGCCAGCAGCGTAGATCCGAGACAACGGAACACTGAAGCTTTCTTT. Translated, it gives CASSVDPRQRNTEAFF.